A selection of T cell receptor beta chains follows, all from one sample in a study of blood T cell repertoires in COVID-19. TCRdb keeps only in-frame clones here, not all; method: immunoSEQ multiplex PCR. The sample holds some 240,000 clones, 75% to 85% seen once. Source material: peripheral blood. The receptors were sampled from a woman in her 70s with COVID-19, enrolled during active disease. The CDR3 runs from the conserved cysteine through the conserved F or W. The order of the fields is D gene, V gene, J gene, clone size, CDR3 DNA, CDR3 protein. D genes are given only for firm matches. Only part of the rows carry a size: once, few, many, or a class if the clone is expanded.

d_gene: TRBD1; v_gene: TRBV2; j_gene: TRBJ1-5; abundance: .; CDR3nt: TGTGCCATACAAGACAGGGGCAATCAGCCCCAGCATTTT; CDR3aa: CAIQDRGNQPQHF
d_gene: .; v_gene: TRBV28; j_gene: TRBJ2-2; abundance: once; CDR3nt: TGTGCCATCTCTACCGGGGAGCTGTTTTTT; CDR3aa: CAISTGELFF
d_gene: TRBD1; v_gene: TRBV28; j_gene: TRBJ1-2; abundance: .; CDR3nt: TGTGCCAGCAGTTTGCTGACAGGGGACTATGGCTACACCTTC; CDR3aa: CASSLLTGDYGYTF
d_gene: TRBD2; v_gene: TRBV29-1; j_gene: TRBJ2-1; abundance: .; CDR3nt: TGCAGCGCGGGACTAGCGGGAGCCCGCTCCTACAATGAGCAGTTCTTC; CDR3aa: CSAGLAGARSYNEQFF
d_gene: .; v_gene: TRBV7-9; j_gene: TRBJ2-7; abundance: many; CDR3nt: TGTGCCAGCGGGGCACTGGTCGAGCAGTACTTC; CDR3aa: CASGALVEQYF
d_gene: .; v_gene: TRBV28; j_gene: TRBJ2-3; abundance: .; CDR3nt: TGTGCCAGCACCACCAGCGGCAGTAGCACAGATACGCAGTATTTT; CDR3aa: CASTTSGSSTDTQYF
d_gene: .; v_gene: TRBV19; j_gene: TRBJ2-7; abundance: .; CDR3nt: TGTGCCAGTAGTCCGCCGGGACTGTGGGAGCAGTACTTC; CDR3aa: CASSPPGLWEQYF
d_gene: .; v_gene: TRBV2; j_gene: TRBJ1-6; abundance: .; CDR3nt: TGTGCCAGCCTGGACAGCTCCCGCTATAATTCACCCCTCCACTTT; CDR3aa: CASLDSSRYNSPLHF
d_gene: TRBD1; v_gene: TRBV5-4; j_gene: TRBJ1-2; abundance: .; CDR3nt: TGTGCCAGCAGCCCGGGGGGGCAGGGGGAAGTCGGTGGCTACACCTTC; CDR3aa: CASSPGGQGEVGGYTF
d_gene: TRBD1; v_gene: TRBV19; j_gene: TRBJ2-1; abundance: .; CDR3nt: TGTGCCAGTAGTATTGAGGACAGGGCGGGGAATGAGCAGTTCTTC; CDR3aa: CASSIEDRAGNEQFF
d_gene: TRBD2; v_gene: TRBV4-3; j_gene: TRBJ2-1; abundance: .; CDR3nt: TGCGCCAGCAGCCCCCTAGCGGCCGGTGAGCAGTTCTTC; CDR3aa: CASSPLAAGEQFF
d_gene: TRBD2; v_gene: TRBV19; j_gene: TRBJ2-7; abundance: once; CDR3nt: TGTGCCACCGGCCACGAGAGCGGGAGACAGTACGAGCAGTACTTC; CDR3aa: CATGHESGRQYEQYF
d_gene: TRBD2; v_gene: TRBV7-2; j_gene: TRBJ2-1; abundance: few; CDR3nt: TGTGCCAGCAGCTTAGCCTCTAGCGGGAGTTTATATGAGCAGTTCTTC; CDR3aa: CASSLASSGSLYEQFF
d_gene: .; v_gene: TRBV28; j_gene: TRBJ2-7; abundance: .; CDR3nt: TGTGCCAGCGGGACACGTACCTACGAGCAGTACTTC; CDR3aa: CASGTRTYEQYF
d_gene: .; v_gene: TRBV11-2; j_gene: TRBJ1-3; abundance: .; CDR3nt: TGTGCCAGCAGCTACGACAGGGGAAACACCATATATTTT; CDR3aa: CASSYDRGNTIYF
d_gene: TRBD2; v_gene: TRBV24-1; j_gene: TRBJ2-2; abundance: .; CDR3nt: TGTGCCACCAGTGATCCCAGCGGGATGGCCGGGGAGCTGTTTTTT; CDR3aa: CATSDPSGMAGELFF
d_gene: TRBD2; v_gene: TRBV9; j_gene: TRBJ2-5; abundance: .; CDR3nt: TGTGCCAGCAGCGTACGGATAGCGGGGGGACAAGAGACCCAGTACTTC; CDR3aa: CASSVRIAGGQETQYF
d_gene: .; v_gene: TRBV7-2; j_gene: TRBJ1-1; abundance: .; CDR3nt: TGTGCCAGCAGCTTCGGGCAGGGGGAAGCTTTCTTT; CDR3aa: CASSFGQGEAFF
d_gene: TRBD2; v_gene: TRBV9; j_gene: TRBJ2-7; abundance: .; CDR3nt: TGTGCCAGCAGCGTAGGGGAGGGAGTCCCCGTTGGGTCCGAGCAGTACTTC; CDR3aa: CASSVGEGVPVGSEQYF
d_gene: .; v_gene: TRBV11-3; j_gene: TRBJ2-7; abundance: few; CDR3nt: TGTGCCAGCAGCTTCAGTCCAGTAGGGGCCGAGCAGTACTTC; CDR3aa: CASSFSPVGAEQYF
d_gene: .; v_gene: TRBV30; j_gene: TRBJ2-7; abundance: .; CDR3nt: TGTGCCTGGAGTGGAGGGTTCAACGAGCAGTACTTC; CDR3aa: CAWSGGFNEQYF
d_gene: .; v_gene: TRBV19; j_gene: TRBJ1-5; abundance: .; CDR3nt: TGTGCCAGTAAAAGAGAGGGTTCTCGCGGCAATCAGCCCCAGCATTTT; CDR3aa: CASKREGSRGNQPQHF
d_gene: .; v_gene: TRBV6-1; j_gene: TRBJ1-1; abundance: once; CDR3nt: TGTGCCAGCAGTGAAGGGACAGCCAACACTGAAGCTTTCTTT; CDR3aa: CASSEGTANTEAFF
d_gene: .; v_gene: TRBV2; j_gene: TRBJ1-1; abundance: .; CDR3nt: TGTGCCAGCAGGCGAGGGGCAGGGGCGAACACTGAAGCTTTCTTT; CDR3aa: CASRRGAGANTEAFF
d_gene: .; v_gene: TRBV9; j_gene: TRBJ2-5; abundance: .; CDR3nt: TGTGCCAGCAGCGTAGTGGTCGGAGAGACCCAGTACTTC; CDR3aa: CASSVVVGETQYF
d_gene: TRBD2; v_gene: TRBV20-1; j_gene: TRBJ2-2; abundance: few; CDR3nt: TGCGGCGGGAGCATAGCCGGGGAGCTGTTTTTT; CDR3aa: CGGSIAGELFF
d_gene: .; v_gene: TRBV25-1; j_gene: TRBJ1-1; abundance: few; CDR3nt: TGTGCCAGCAGTGAACTACAGGGCGGGCACACTGAAGCTTTCTTT; CDR3aa: CASSELQGGHTEAFF
d_gene: TRBD2; v_gene: TRBV5-6; j_gene: TRBJ2-2; abundance: .; CDR3nt: TGTGCCAGCAGCCGGGGACTAGCGGGAGGTAACGGGGAGCTGTTTTTT; CDR3aa: CASSRGLAGGNGELFF
d_gene: .; v_gene: TRBV18; j_gene: TRBJ1-6; abundance: .; CDR3nt: TGTGCCAGCTCACCGTCTTCCGGGAATTCACCCCTCCACTTT; CDR3aa: CASSPSSGNSPLHF
d_gene: .; v_gene: TRBV6-2/TRBV6-3; j_gene: TRBJ2-5; abundance: .; CDR3nt: TGTGCCAGCAGTTACGATTCAGGGCGGCAAGAGACCCAGTACTTC; CDR3aa: CASSYDSGRQETQYF
d_gene: .; v_gene: TRBV9; j_gene: TRBJ2-3; abundance: .; CDR3nt: TGTGCCAGCCGGGGAGCCTATAGCACAGATACGCAGTATTTT; CDR3aa: CASRGAYSTDTQYF
d_gene: .; v_gene: TRBV18; j_gene: TRBJ2-4; abundance: .; CDR3nt: TGTGCCAGCTCACCGGCGCGGGACAACATTCAGTACTTC; CDR3aa: CASSPARDNIQYF
d_gene: TRBD1; v_gene: TRBV7-8; j_gene: TRBJ1-5; abundance: .; CDR3nt: TGTGCCAGCAGACTAGACAGGGGCAATCAGCCCCAGCATTTT; CDR3aa: CASRLDRGNQPQHF
d_gene: .; v_gene: TRBV5-5; j_gene: TRBJ2-5; abundance: .; CDR3nt: TGTGCCAGCAGCTTGGAACCGGGACTAGAGACCCAGTACTTC; CDR3aa: CASSLEPGLETQYF
d_gene: .; v_gene: TRBV5-4; j_gene: TRBJ2-6; abundance: .; CDR3nt: TGTGCCAGCAGCTTGACCCGACATGCTGGGGCCAACGTCCTGACTTTC; CDR3aa: CASSLTRHAGANVLTF
d_gene: TRBD2; v_gene: TRBV19; j_gene: TRBJ2-1; abundance: .; CDR3nt: TGTGCCAGTAGTATAGACCAGACTAGCGGGAGGTACAGCTCCTACAATGAGCAGTTCTTC; CDR3aa: CASSIDQTSGRYSSYNEQFF
d_gene: TRBD2; v_gene: TRBV19; j_gene: TRBJ2-1; abundance: .; CDR3nt: TGTGCCAGTAGTATAACTCTAGCGGGAGTTCTCTACAATGAGCAGTTCTTC; CDR3aa: CASSITLAGVLYNEQFF
d_gene: TRBD1; v_gene: TRBV29-1; j_gene: TRBJ1-1; abundance: .; CDR3nt: TGCAGCGTTGCGAGGGGGCTCACTGAAGCTTTCTTT; CDR3aa: CSVARGLTEAFF
d_gene: .; v_gene: TRBV28; j_gene: TRBJ2-7; abundance: .; CDR3nt: TGTGGCGGGATCCTCTACGAGCAGTACTTC; CDR3aa: CGGILYEQYF
d_gene: TRBD2; v_gene: TRBV6-1; j_gene: TRBJ2-3; abundance: .; CDR3nt: TGTGCCAGCAGTGAAGGGGTTAGCGGGAGGACCACAGATACGCAGTATTTT; CDR3aa: CASSEGVSGRTTDTQYF
d_gene: .; v_gene: TRBV10-1; j_gene: TRBJ2-6; abundance: .; CDR3nt: TGCGCCAGCTCGGTAGGTCGACAGTCGGTCCCTGGGGCCAACGTCCTGACTTTC; CDR3aa: CASSVGRQSVPGANVLTF
d_gene: .; v_gene: TRBV29-1; j_gene: TRBJ2-1; abundance: .; CDR3nt: TGCAGCGTTGGTCTGACTCAGCAGTTCTTC; CDR3aa: CSVGLTQQFF
d_gene: .; v_gene: TRBV28; j_gene: TRBJ1-1; abundance: .; CDR3nt: TGTGCCAGCAACGTCCAGGGGCTAACTGAAGCTTTCTTT; CDR3aa: CASNVQGLTEAFF
d_gene: TRBD1; v_gene: TRBV6-4; j_gene: TRBJ2-1; abundance: once; CDR3nt: TGTGCCAGCAGTGCGACAGGGGGCGGTGAGCAGTTCTTC; CDR3aa: CASSATGGGEQFF
d_gene: TRBD2; v_gene: TRBV7-6; j_gene: TRBJ2-1; abundance: few; CDR3nt: TGTGCCAGCAGCTTAATGGATAGCGGGACTGGTGAGCAGTTCTTC; CDR3aa: CASSLMDSGTGEQFF
d_gene: TRBD1; v_gene: TRBV24-1; j_gene: TRBJ2-5; abundance: once; CDR3nt: TGTGCCACCAGTGATTCGTCGGGGACAGGGCGCTACGAGACCCAGTACTTC; CDR3aa: CATSDSSGTGRYETQYF
d_gene: TRBD1; v_gene: TRBV20-1; j_gene: TRBJ1-1; abundance: once; CDR3nt: TGCAGTGCTAGTCAGGGGGACACTGAAGCTTTCTTT; CDR3aa: CSASQGDTEAFF